This TCR beta chain was captured in a study of blood T cell repertoires in COVID-19. Study background: Sources were T cells, B-cell-depleted T cells, or PBMCs; the material itself was cDNA or gDNA.

Original processing notes: How many nucleated cells were present was estimated from reference gene primer amplification. This table comes from immunoSEQ multiplex PCR, and its TCRdb copy is limited to in-frame clones, with some not included. Clone size and V and J calls were adopted from that table, with D and trimming inferred from the DNA. The table records 95,000 to 100,000 clones, almost 85% of them present only once. Germline CDR1 SGHTS, CDR2 YDEGEE. V trimming: 2 bases; J trimming: 4 bases; junction bases outside the gene matches: 3. The CDR3 contains 14 residues. The sequenced sample was peripheral blood. This receptor was taken from a man aged 65-85 years with acute or convalescent COVID-19. The genes are TRBV5-8 and TRBJ1-3, with 7 bases aligning to TRBD1. CDR3 protein: CASSFGTDGNTIYF. For the CDR3, the DNA is TGTGCCAGCAGCTTCGGGACAGACGGAAACACCATATATTTT. Using reference TRBV5-8 and TRBJ1-3 for the parts outside the CDR3, the full variable domain is EAGVTQSPTHLIKTRGQQATLRCSPISGHTSVYWYQQALGLGLQFLLWYDEGEERNRGNFPPRFSGRQFPNYSSELNVNALELEDSALYLCASSFGTDGNTIYFGEGSWLTVV.